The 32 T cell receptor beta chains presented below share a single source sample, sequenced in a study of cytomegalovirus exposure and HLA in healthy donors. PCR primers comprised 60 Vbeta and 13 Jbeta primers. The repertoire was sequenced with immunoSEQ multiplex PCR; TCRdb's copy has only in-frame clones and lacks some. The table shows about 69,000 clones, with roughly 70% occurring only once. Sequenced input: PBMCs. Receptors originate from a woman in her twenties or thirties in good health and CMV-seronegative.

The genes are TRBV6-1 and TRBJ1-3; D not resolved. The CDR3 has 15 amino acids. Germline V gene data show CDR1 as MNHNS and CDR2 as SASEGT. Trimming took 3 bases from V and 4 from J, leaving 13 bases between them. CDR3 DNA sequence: TGTGCCAGCAGTGAGGACTTGGACGGAGGAAACACCATATATTTT. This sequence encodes CASSEDLDGGNTIYF.

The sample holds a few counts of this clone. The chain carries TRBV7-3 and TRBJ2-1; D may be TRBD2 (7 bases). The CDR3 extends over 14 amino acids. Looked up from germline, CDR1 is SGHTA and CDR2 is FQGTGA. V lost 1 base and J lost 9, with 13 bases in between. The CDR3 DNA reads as TGTGCCAGCAGCTTAAGGGAGGGGGGGATTGAGCAGTTCTTC. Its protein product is CASSLREGGIEQFF. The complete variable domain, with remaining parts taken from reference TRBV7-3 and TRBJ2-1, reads GAGVSQTPSNKVTEKGKYVELRCDPISGHTALYWYRQSLGQGPEFLIYFQGTGAADDSGLPNDRFFAVRPEGSVSTLKIQRTERGDSAVYLCASSLREGGIEQFFGPGTRLTVL.

This CDR3 is CASSLSSGQGKTQYF. CDR3 coding DNA: TGCGCCAGCAGCCTGTCTTCAGGACAGGGAAAGACCCAGTACTTC. The chain is built from TRBV5-1 and TRBJ2-5, with 8 bases aligning to TRBD1. CDR1 SGHRS and CDR2 YFSETQ come from the germline V gene. There are 15 residues in the CDR3. V was clipped by 4 bases and J by 6 bases; unmatched bases: 11.

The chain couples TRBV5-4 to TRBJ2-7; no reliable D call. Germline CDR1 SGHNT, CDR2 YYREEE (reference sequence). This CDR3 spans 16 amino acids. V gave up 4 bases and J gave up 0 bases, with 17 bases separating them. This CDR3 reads CASSDQRTVPSYEQYF. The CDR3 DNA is TGTGCCAGCAGCGACCAAAGAACAGTTCCCTCCTACGAGCAGTACTTC.

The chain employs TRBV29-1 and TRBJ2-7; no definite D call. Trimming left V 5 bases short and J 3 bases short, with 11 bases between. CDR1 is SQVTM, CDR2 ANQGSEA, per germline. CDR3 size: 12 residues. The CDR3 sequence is CSVFEYDYEQYF. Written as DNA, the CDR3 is TGCAGCGTTTTTGAGTACGACTACGAGCAGTACTTC.

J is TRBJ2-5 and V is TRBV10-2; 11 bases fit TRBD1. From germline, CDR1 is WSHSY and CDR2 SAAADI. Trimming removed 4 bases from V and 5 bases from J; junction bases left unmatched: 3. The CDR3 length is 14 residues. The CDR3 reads CASSGDRGRETQYF. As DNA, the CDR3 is TGCGCCAGCAGTGGGGACAGGGGGAGGGAGACCCAGTACTTC.

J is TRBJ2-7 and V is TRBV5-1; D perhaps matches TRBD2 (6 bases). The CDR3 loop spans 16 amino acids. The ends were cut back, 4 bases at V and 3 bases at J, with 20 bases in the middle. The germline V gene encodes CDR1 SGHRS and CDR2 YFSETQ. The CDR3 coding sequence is TGCGCCAGCAGCCCCCCCGAATCGGGGGACCGCTACGAGCAGTACTTC. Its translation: CASSPPESGDRYEQYF.

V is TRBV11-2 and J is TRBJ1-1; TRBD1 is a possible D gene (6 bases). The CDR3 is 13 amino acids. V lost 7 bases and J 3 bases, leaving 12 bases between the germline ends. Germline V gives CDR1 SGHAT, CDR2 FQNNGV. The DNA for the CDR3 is TGTGCCAGCAAAACGGGGGGGCACACTGAAGCTTTCTTT. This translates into CASKTGGHTEAFF.

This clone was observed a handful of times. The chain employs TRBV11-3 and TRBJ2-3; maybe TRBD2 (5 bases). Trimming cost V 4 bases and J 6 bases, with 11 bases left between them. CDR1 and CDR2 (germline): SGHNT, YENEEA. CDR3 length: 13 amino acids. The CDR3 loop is CASSSRTGDTQYF. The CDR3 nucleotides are TGTGCCAGCAGCTCCCGGACTGGCGATACGCAGTATTTT.

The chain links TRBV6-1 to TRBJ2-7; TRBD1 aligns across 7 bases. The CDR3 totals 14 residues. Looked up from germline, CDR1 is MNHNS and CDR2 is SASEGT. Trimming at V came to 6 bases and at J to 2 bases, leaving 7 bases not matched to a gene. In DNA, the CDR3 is TGTGCCAGCAGGTGGGACAGACAAACCTACGAGCAGTACTTC. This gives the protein CASRWDRQTYEQYF.

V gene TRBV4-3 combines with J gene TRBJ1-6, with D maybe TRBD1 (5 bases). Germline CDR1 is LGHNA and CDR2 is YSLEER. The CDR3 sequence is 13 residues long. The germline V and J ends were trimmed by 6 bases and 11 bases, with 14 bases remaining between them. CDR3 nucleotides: TGCGCCAGCAGTGGGGGAGGTGCGGCACCCCTCCACTTT. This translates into CASSGGGAAPLHF.

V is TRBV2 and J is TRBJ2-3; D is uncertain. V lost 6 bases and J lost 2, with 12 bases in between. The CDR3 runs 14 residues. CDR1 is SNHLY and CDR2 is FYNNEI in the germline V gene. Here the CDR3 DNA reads TGTGCCAGCAGGGCGGAAACCTACACAGATACGCAGTATTTT. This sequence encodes CASRAETYTDTQYF.

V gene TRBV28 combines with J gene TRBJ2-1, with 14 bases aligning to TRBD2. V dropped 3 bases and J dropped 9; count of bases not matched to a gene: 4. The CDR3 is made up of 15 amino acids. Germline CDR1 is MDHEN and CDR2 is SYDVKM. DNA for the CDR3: TGTGCCAGCAGTTTGGGACTAGCGGGGGCGGGTGAGCAGTTCTTC. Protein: CASSLGLAGAGEQFF. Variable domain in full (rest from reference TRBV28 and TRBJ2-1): DVKVTQSSRYLVKRTGEKVFLECVQDMDHENMFWYRQDPGLGLRLIYFSYDVKMKEKGDIPEGYSVSREKKERFSLILESASTNQTSMYLCASSLGLAGAGEQFFGPGTRLTVL.

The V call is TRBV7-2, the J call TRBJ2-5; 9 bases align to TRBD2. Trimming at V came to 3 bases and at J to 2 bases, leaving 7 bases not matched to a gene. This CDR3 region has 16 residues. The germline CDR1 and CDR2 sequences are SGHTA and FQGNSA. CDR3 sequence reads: CASSFKSSGVQETQYF. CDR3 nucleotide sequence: TGTGCCAGCAGCTTTAAGTCTAGCGGGGTACAAGAGACCCAGTACTTC.

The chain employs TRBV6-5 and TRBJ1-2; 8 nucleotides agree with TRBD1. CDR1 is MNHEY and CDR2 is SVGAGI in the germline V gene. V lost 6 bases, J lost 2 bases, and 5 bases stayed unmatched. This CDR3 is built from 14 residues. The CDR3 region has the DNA TGTGCCAGCAGGGCAGGGGGCGCCAACTATGGCTACACCTTC. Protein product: CASRAGGANYGYTF.

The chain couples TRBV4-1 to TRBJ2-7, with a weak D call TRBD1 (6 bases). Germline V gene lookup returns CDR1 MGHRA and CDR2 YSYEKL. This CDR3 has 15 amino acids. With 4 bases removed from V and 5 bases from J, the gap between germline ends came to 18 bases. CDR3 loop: CASSLVGGIVDEQYF. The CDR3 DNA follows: TGCGCCAGCAGCCTCGTAGGGGGTATCGTCGACGAGCAGTACTTC.

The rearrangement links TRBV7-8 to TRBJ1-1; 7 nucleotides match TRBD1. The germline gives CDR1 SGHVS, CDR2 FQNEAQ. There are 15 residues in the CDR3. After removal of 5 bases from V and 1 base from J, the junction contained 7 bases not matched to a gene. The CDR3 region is CASSTRQGWNTEAFF. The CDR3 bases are TGTGCCAGCAGCACTCGACAGGGTTGGAACACTGAAGCTTTCTTT.

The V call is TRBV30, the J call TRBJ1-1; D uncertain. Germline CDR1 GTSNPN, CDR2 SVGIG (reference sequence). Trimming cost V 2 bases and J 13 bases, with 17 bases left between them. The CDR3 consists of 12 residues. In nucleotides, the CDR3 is TGTGCCTGGAGTATTCTTAGCTATGGCGATTTCTTT. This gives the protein CAWSILSYGDFF.

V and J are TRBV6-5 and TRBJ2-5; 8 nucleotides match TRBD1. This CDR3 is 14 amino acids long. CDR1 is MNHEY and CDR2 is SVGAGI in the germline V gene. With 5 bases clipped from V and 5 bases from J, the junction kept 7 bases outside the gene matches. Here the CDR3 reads CASSRDRIRETQYF. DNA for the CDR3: TGTGCCAGCAGTAGGGACAGGATAAGGGAGACCCAGTACTTC.

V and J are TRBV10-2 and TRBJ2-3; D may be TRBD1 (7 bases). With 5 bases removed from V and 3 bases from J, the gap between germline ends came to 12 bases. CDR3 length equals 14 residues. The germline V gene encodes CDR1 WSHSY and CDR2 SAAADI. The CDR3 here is CASSMAGGTDTQYF. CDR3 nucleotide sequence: TGCGCCAGCAGTATGGCAGGGGGGACAGATACGCAGTATTTT.

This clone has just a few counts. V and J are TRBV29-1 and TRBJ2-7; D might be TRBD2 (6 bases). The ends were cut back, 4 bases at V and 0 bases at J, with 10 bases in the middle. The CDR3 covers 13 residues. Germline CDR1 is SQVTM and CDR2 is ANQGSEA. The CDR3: CSVAAGTSYEQYF. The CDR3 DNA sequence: TGCAGCGTTGCTGCGGGGACCTCCTACGAGCAGTACTTC.

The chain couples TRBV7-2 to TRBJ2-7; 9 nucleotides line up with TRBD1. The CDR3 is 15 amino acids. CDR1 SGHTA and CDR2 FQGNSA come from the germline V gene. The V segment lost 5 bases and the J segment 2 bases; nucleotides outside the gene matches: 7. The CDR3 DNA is TGTGCCAGCAGCGTCCGGGACAGGGTCCCCTACGAGCAGTACTTC. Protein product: CASSVRDRVPYEQYF.

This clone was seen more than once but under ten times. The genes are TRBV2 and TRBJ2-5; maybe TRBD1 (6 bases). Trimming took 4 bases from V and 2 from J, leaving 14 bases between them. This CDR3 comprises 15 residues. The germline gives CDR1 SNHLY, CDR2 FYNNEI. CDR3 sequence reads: CASSGSGTHQETQYF. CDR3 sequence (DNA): TGTGCCAGCAGTGGATCCGGGACACATCAAGAGACCCAGTACTTC.

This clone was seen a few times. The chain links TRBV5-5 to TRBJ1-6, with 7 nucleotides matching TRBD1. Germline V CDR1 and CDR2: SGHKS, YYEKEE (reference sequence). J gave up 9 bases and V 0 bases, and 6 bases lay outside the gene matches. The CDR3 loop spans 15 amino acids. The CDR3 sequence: CASSLGGGWASPLHF. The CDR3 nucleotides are TGTGCCAGCAGCTTGGGAGGGGGCTGGGCTTCACCCCTCCACTTT.

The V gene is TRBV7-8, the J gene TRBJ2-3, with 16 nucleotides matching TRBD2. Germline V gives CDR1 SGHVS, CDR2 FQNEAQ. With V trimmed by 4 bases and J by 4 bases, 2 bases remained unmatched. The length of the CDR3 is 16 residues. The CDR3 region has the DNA TGTGCCAGCAGCTCAGGGACTAGCGGGGGGGCAGATACGCAGTATTTT. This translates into CASSSGTSGGADTQYF.

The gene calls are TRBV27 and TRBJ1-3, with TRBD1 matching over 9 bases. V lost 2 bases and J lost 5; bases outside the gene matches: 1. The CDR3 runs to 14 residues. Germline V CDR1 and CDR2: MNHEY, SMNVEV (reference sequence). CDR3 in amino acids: CASSLTGGRNTIYF. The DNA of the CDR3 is TGTGCCAGCAGTTTAACAGGGGGCAGAAACACCATATATTTT.

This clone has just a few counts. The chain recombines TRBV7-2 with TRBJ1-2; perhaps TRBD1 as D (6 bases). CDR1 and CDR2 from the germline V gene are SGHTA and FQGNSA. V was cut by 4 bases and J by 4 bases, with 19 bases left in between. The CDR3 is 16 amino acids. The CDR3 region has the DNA TGTGCCAGCAGCTCCTTACGACAGGCCGGCGGCTATGGCTACACCTTC. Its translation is CASSSLRQAGGYGYTF.

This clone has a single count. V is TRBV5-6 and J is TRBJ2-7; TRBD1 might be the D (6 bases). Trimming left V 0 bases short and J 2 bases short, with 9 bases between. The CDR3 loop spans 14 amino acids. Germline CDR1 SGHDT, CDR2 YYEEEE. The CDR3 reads CASSLGGQPYEQYF. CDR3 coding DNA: TGTGCCAGCAGCTTGGGGGGACAACCCTACGAGCAGTACTTC.

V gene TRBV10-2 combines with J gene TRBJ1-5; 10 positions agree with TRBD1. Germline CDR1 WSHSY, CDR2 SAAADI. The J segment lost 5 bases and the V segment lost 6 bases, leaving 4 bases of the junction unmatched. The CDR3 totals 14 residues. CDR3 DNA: TGCGCCAGCAGAAAAGGACAGGGGGATCAGCCCCAGCATTTT. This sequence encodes CASRKGQGDQPQHF.

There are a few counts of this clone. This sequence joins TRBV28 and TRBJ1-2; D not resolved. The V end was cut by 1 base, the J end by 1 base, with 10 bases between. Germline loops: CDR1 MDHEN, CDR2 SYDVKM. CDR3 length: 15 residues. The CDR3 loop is CASSLLTANNYGYTF. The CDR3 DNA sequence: TGTGCCAGCAGTTTATTGACTGCAAATAACTATGGCTACACCTTC.

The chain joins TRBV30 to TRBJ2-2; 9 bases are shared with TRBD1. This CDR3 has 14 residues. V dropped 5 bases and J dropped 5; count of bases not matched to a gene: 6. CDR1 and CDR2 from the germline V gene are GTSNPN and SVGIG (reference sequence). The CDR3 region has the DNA TGTGCCTGGTACCGGGACAGGGTGACCGGGGAGCTGTTTTTT. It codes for CAWYRDRVTGELFF. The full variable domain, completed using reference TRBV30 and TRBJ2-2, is SQTIHQWPATLVQPVGSPLSLECTVEGTSNPNLYWYRQAAGRGLQLLFYSVGIGQISSEVPQNLSASRPQDRQFILSSKKLLLSDSGFYLCAWYRDRVTGELFFGEGSRLTVL.

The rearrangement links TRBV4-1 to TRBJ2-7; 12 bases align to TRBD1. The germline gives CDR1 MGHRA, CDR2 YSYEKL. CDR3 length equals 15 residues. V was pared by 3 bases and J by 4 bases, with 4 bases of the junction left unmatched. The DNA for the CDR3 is TGCGCCAGCAGCCACGGGACAGGGGGCAGGTACGAGCAGTACTTC. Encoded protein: CASSHGTGGRYEQYF.